Below are 9 T cell receptor beta chains sequenced from a single sample in a study of shared clonotypes between healthy human individuals. Naivety among CD8 cells was defined by CD45RO negativity and positive CCR7 selection, thereby excluding terminally differentiated effector memory CD45RA+ cells. Assay: immunoSEQ multiplex PCR; the TCRdb copy retains only in-frame clones and omits some. The repertoire has around 2,000,000 clones, about 94% of them found once; the top ten carry around 1%. Source material: naive CD8+ T cells sorted from blood. These receptors all come from a young man in good health.

The gene calls are TRBV30 and TRBJ1-1; D gene ambiguous. V was clipped by 1 base and J by 10 bases, with 10 bases between them. This CDR3 has 11 amino acids. CDR1 is GTSNPN and CDR2 is SVGIG in the germline V gene (reference sequence). The CDR3 here is CAWSGGPIAFF. Written as DNA, the CDR3 is TGTGCCTGGAGTGGCGGACCTATAGCTTTCTTT.

The rearrangement joins TRBV6-1 to TRBJ2-5; possibly TRBD1 for D (6 bases). V was clipped by 6 bases and J by 5 bases, with 16 bases between them. The germline V gene encodes CDR1 MNHNS and CDR2 SASEGT. This CDR3 has 14 residues. The CDR3 sequence: CASSLTGLGETQYF. The CDR3 DNA sequence: TGTGCCAGCAGCCTCACAGGGCTAGGGGAGACCCAGTACTTC.

The chain couples TRBV13 to TRBJ2-5; no definite D call. V lost 4 bases to trimming and J lost 2 bases, with 5 bases between them. The germline V gene encodes CDR1 PRHDT and CDR2 FYEKMQ (reference sequence). The CDR3 totals 12 residues. The CDR3 region has the DNA TGTGCCAGCAGCTACCCTCAAGAGACCCAGTACTTC. Residues: CASSYPQETQYF.

The CDR3 DNA follows: TGTGCCAGTAGTATACTGTACATTGGGGTGGACGAGCAGTACTTC. Protein sequence: CASSILYIGVDEQYF. J is TRBJ2-7 and V is TRBV19; D gene unclear. V dropped 2 bases and J dropped 5 bases, with 16 bases sitting between them. The CDR3 is 15 residues long. Germline-derived CDR1 and CDR2 are LNHDA and SQIVND (reference sequence).

A word on this clone: Sequence at one end of the junction differs from germline and may be a read error. The chain has TRBV7-7 and TRBJ2-1, with a possible D match to TRBD1 (6 bases). Germline assignment: CDR1 SSHAT and CDR2 FNYEAQ (reference sequence). The CDR3 contains 15 residues. The CDR3 nucleotides are TGTGCTAGCAGCTTACGAGGGGGAGCCTACAATGAGCAGTTCTTC. Its translation: CASSLRGGAYNEQFF.

This chain connects TRBV28 to TRBJ1-1; weak D call: TRBD1 (5 bases). The CDR3 is made up of 11 amino acids. Germline lookup yields CDR1 MDHEN and CDR2 SYDVKM. V was trimmed by 3 bases and J by 14 bases, leaving 13 bases between them. CDR3 DNA: TGTGCCAGCAGTTTGGGGCAGCACGGATTCTTT. It specifies CASSLGQHGFF. Filled out from reference TRBV28 and TRBJ1-1, the complete variable domain reads DVKVTQSSRYLVKRTGEKVFLECVQDMDHENMFWYRQDPGLGLRLIYFSYDVKMKEKGDIPEGYSVSREKKERFSLILESASTNQTSMYLCASSLGQHGFFGQGTRLTVV.

The chain carries TRBV27 and TRBJ1-1, with 7 bases fitting TRBD1. The CDR3 totals 14 residues. With V trimmed by 5 bases and J by 4 bases, 7 bases remained unmatched. Per germline, CDR1 MNHEY and CDR2 SMNVEV (reference sequence). CDR3 nucleotide sequence: TGTGCCAGCAGTACAGGGGTGGCGTTCACTGAAGCTTTCTTT. Protein sequence: CASSTGVAFTEAFF.

This rearrangement joins TRBV6-6 to TRBJ2-4, with unresolved D. The CDR3 length is 14 residues. The germline gives CDR1 MNHNY, CDR2 SVGAGI (reference sequence). Between the trimmed V and J ends, which lost 4 bases and 6 bases, there was a span of 13 bases. CDR3 protein: CASSLNGLGNIQYF. The CDR3 region has the DNA TGTGCCAGCAGTTTAAACGGGTTGGGAAACATTCAGTACTTC.

The rearrangement uses TRBV5-1 and TRBJ2-1; 10 positions match TRBD2. Germline V gene lookup returns CDR1 SGHRS and CDR2 YFSETQ. This CDR3 region has 14 residues. V shed 5 bases and J 8 bases; nucleotides not matched to a gene: 7. CDR3 in DNA: TGCGCCAGCAGTCCGTTAGCGGGAGGACATGAGCAGTTCTTC. Its protein is CASSPLAGGHEQFF.